The 14 T cell receptor beta chains listed next were all sequenced from one sample in a study of blood T cell repertoires in COVID-19. Using immunoSEQ multiplex PCR, the repertoire was profiled, and TCRdb retains in-frame clones only, with some absent. The sample has about 34,000 clones, less than 85% seen once. The sequencing sample was made of peripheral blood. These receptors originate from a woman in her seventies with acute or convalescent COVID-19.

The rearrangement uses TRBV19 and TRBJ1-6; 9 bases fit TRBD1. The ends lost 3 bases at V and 5 bases at J; junction bases unmatched: 5. In germline, CDR1 is LNHDA, CDR2 SQIVND (reference sequence). This CDR3 comprises 16 residues. In nucleotides, the CDR3 is TGTGCCAGTAGTATGGTACAGGGGGCGAATAATTCACCCCTCCACTTT. Encoded protein: CASSMVQGANNSPLHF.

This clone occurred a few times. This rearrangement joins TRBV2 to TRBJ2-2; 13 nucleotides line up with TRBD2. V lost 7 bases and J lost 2; bases outside the gene matches: 7. This CDR3 has 17 residues. Germline assignment: CDR1 SNHLY and CDR2 FYNNEI. The CDR3 loop reads CASTRTSGGVNTGELFF. DNA of the CDR3: TGTGCCAGCACTCGTACTAGCGGGGGGGTAAACACCGGGGAGCTGTTTTTT.

V usage is TRBV7-2 and J usage is TRBJ1-1, with a tentative D call TRBD1 (5 bases). CDR1 is SGHTA and CDR2 is FQGNSA in the germline V gene. Trimming took 6 bases from V and 0 from J, leaving 17 bases between them. The CDR3 is 16 amino acids. CDR3 residues: CASSIQEGWVNTEAFF. The CDR3 DNA reads as TGTGCCAGCAGTATACAGGAGGGGTGGGTGAACACTGAAGCTTTCTTT.

This chain links TRBV6-5 with TRBJ2-2; 7 bases map to TRBD1. V shed 2 bases and J 1 base; nucleotides not matched to a gene: 1. CDR1 MNHEY and CDR2 SVGAGI come from the germline V gene. The CDR3 is 15 residues long. The CDR3 loop is CASSYGDRNTGELFF. CDR3 in DNA: TGTGCCAGCAGTTACGGGGACAGGAACACCGGGGAGCTGTTTTTT.

The rearrangement uses TRBV6-5 and TRBJ2-7; 8 bases line up with TRBD1. The CDR3 covers 12 residues. The germline V gene encodes CDR1 MNHEY and CDR2 SVGAGI. The junction had 4 bases not matched to a gene; V was cut back by 8 bases and J by 4 bases. CDR3 amino acids: CASRDRFYEQYF. CDR3 DNA: TGTGCCAGCCGGGACAGGTTTTACGAGCAGTACTTC.

V usage is TRBV19 and J usage is TRBJ1-1; tentatively, D is TRBD1 (5 bases). V was shortened by 10 bases and J by 5 bases, with 20 bases between the two germline ends. CDR3 length: 14 residues. Looked up from germline, CDR1 is LNHDA and CDR2 is SQIVND (reference sequence). The chain's CDR3 is CATRGGILATEAFF. CDR3 in DNA: TGTGCCACCCGGGGCGGGATCTTGGCGACTGAAGCTTTCTTT.

CDR3: CASSLSGNSYEQYF. Here the CDR3 DNA reads TGTGCCAGCAGTTTATCCGGGAACTCCTACGAGCAGTACTTC. This chain links TRBV27 with TRBJ2-7; weak D call: TRBD2 (5 bases). The CDR3 sequence is 14 residues long. Trimming pared 0 bases from V and 0 bases from J, leaving 6 bases between. CDR1 is MNHEY, CDR2 SMNVEV, per germline (reference sequence).

In this sample, this clone turned up a few times. This rearrangement joins TRBV18 to TRBJ1-2; 8 bases fit TRBD1. The CDR3 extends over 13 amino acids. The trim removed 3 bases at V and 8 bases at J, leaving 5 bases unmatched. CDR1 KGHSH and CDR2 LQKENI come from the germline V gene. This CDR3 is CASSPETGVGYTF. In DNA, the CDR3 is TGTGCCAGCTCACCGGAGACAGGGGTCGGCTACACCTTC.

This sequence joins TRBV7-9 and TRBJ2-3; 8 nucleotides agree with TRBD2. Germline CDR1 reads SEHNR; CDR2 reads FQNEAQ (reference sequence). Unmatched junction bases numbered 5, after V lost 5 bases and J lost 4 bases. CDR3 length: 14 amino acids. CDR3 residues: CASSPKRESDTQYF. DNA for the CDR3: TGTGCCAGCAGCCCGAAGCGGGAGTCAGATACGCAGTATTTT. The variable domain in full, completed from reference TRBV7-9 and TRBJ2-3, reads DTGVSQNPRHKITKRGQNVTFRCDPISEHNRLYWYRQTLGQGPEFLTYFQNEAQLEKSRLLSDRFSAERPKGSFSTLEIQRTEQGDSAMYLCASSPKRESDTQYFGPGTRLTVL.

This sequence joins TRBV19 and TRBJ2-1; 14 bases align to TRBD2. This CDR3 contains 14 residues. The V segment lost 3 bases and the J segment 9 bases; nucleotides outside the gene matches: 1. In germline, CDR1 is LNHDA, CDR2 SQIVND (reference sequence). The CDR3 coding sequence is TGTGCCAGTAGTATGACTAGCGGGGGGGGTGAGCAGTTCTTC. Translating it yields CASSMTSGGGEQFF.

The rearrangement joins TRBV19 to TRBJ2-5, with D possibly TRBD2 on 5 matching bases. V lost 5 bases to trimming and J lost 5 bases, with 12 bases between them. The length of the CDR3 is 13 residues. CDR1 and CDR2 from the germline V gene are LNHDA and SQIVND (reference sequence). CDR3 bases: TGTGCCAGTAGTGACATCAGAGGGGAGACCCAGTACTTC. Its translation is CASSDIRGETQYF. The entire variable domain, with the rest obtained from reference TRBV19 and TRBJ2-5, is as follows: DGGITQSPKYLFRKEGQNVTLSCEQNLNHDAMYWYRQDPGQGLRLIYYSQIVNDFQKGDIAEGYSVSREKKESFPLTVTSAQKNPTAFYLCASSDIRGETQYFGPGTRLLVL.

The chain uses TRBV6-6 and TRBJ1-5, with TRBD1 matching over 7 bases. CDR1 MNHNY and CDR2 SVGAGI come from the germline V gene (reference sequence). V was pared by 6 bases and J by 8 bases, with 7 bases of the junction left unmatched. This CDR3 comprises 13 residues. CDR3 DNA sequence: TGTGCCAGCAGAAACAGGGGTGGTGAGCCCCAGCATTTT. As protein: CASRNRGGEPQHF.

This chain's CDR3 is CASSLDRGPNEKLFF. The CDR3 DNA is TGTGCCAGCAGCCTAGACAGGGGTCCTAATGAAAAACTGTTTTTT. This sequence joins TRBV14 and TRBJ1-4, with 8 bases aligning to TRBD1. CDR1 SGHDN and CDR2 FVKESK come from the germline V gene. CDR3 length: 15 amino acids. Trimming removed 4 bases from V and 3 bases from J; junction bases left unmatched: 4.

The gene calls are TRBV5-1 and TRBJ1-4, with TRBD1 as a possible D gene (5 bases). The V gene lost 3 bases and the J gene lost 1 base, with 10 bases spanning the gap. The germline CDR1 and CDR2 sequences are SGHRS and YFSETQ. CDR3 length equals 15 residues. The CDR3 loop reads CASSSQGGTNEKLFF. In nucleotides, the CDR3 is TGCGCCAGCAGCTCCCAGGGCGGAACTAATGAAAAACTGTTTTTT.